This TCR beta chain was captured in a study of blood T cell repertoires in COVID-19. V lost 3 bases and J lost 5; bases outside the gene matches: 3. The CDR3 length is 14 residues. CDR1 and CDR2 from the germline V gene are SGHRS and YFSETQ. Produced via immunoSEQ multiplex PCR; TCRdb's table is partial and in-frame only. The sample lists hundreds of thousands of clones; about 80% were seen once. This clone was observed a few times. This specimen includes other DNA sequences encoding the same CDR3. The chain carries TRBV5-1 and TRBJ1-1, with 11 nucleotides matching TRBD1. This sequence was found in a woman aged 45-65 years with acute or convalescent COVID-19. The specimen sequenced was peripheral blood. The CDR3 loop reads CASSSGTGGTEAFF. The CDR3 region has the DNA TGCGCCAGCAGCTCAGGGACAGGGGGAACTGAAGCTTTCTTT.